These 25 T cell receptor beta chains were all obtained from the same sample, sequenced in a study of graft-versus-host responses after intestinal transplantation. Clones were read by immunoSEQ multiplex PCR, and TCRdb kept only the in-frame ones, dropping some. The sample has roughly 93,000 clones; about nine tenths are singletons. Their target antigens are unknown. The input for sequencing was unstimulated CD8+ T cells sorted from spleen or lymph node cells, taken before transplant. These TCRs come from a human donor who was the organ donor for an intestinal transplant.

The V gene is TRBV6-1, the J gene TRBJ2-7, with 8 bases aligning to TRBD2. Per the germline V gene, CDR1 is MNHNS and CDR2 is SASEGT. The CDR3 sequence is 13 residues long. Trimming at V came to 8 bases and at J to 0 bases, leaving 3 bases not matched to a gene. The CDR3 region has the DNA TGTGCCAGCTGCGGGGGGAGCTCCTACGAGCAGTACTTC. Its protein is CASCGGSSYEQYF.

The chain combines TRBV27 with TRBJ2-7; 9 positions match TRBD2. Per the germline V gene, CDR1 is MNHEY and CDR2 is SMNVEV (reference sequence). The CDR3 runs 13 residues. V dropped 6 bases and J dropped 0; count of bases not matched to a gene: 0. DNA for the CDR3: TGTGCCAGCAGACTAGCGGGCTCCTACGAGCAGTACTTC. Translating gives CASRLAGSYEQYF.

The genes are TRBV7-2 and TRBJ2-7, with TRBD1 matching 10 bases. This CDR3 comprises 14 residues. Trimming cost V 1 base and J 5 bases; bases outside gene matches: 2. CDR1 is SGHTA and CDR2 is FQGNSA in the germline V gene. The CDR3 spells CASSLGGTGDEQYF. CDR3 nucleotides: TGTGCCAGCAGCTTAGGCGGGACAGGGGACGAGCAGTACTTC.

This sequence joins TRBV7-9 and TRBJ2-5, with TRBD2 matching 8 bases. Germline values: CDR1 SEHNR, CDR2 FQNEAQ (reference sequence). The J segment lost 7 bases and the V segment lost 1 base, leaving 11 bases of the junction unmatched. The CDR3 totals 16 residues. The CDR3 sequence is CASSLVIRGGRRTQYF. As DNA, the CDR3 is TGTGCCAGCAGCTTAGTAATACGGGGGGGCAGGAGGACCCAGTACTTC.

The rearrangement uses TRBV7-9 and TRBJ1-1; D possibly corresponds to TRBD1 (6 bases). Germline CDR1 and CDR2: SEHNR and FQNEAQ (reference sequence). Trimming stripped 4 bases from V and 0 bases from J, with 9 bases between. This CDR3 has 14 residues. CDR3 bases: TGTGCCAGCAGCTCGACAGGATTGAACACTGAAGCTTTCTTT. Protein sequence: CASSSTGLNTEAFF.

This chain joins TRBV27 and TRBJ2-1, with D perhaps matching TRBD1 (6 bases). Germline loops: CDR1 MNHEY, CDR2 SMNVEV (reference sequence). The V gene lost 3 bases and the J gene lost 3 bases, with 9 bases spanning the gap. The CDR3 runs to 14 residues. CDR3: CASSFGGHYNEQFF. DNA for the CDR3: TGTGCCAGCAGTTTTGGGGGACACTACAATGAGCAGTTCTTC.

The rearrangement joins TRBV9 to TRBJ2-7; TRBD1 matches 7 bases. The V gene's germline CDR1 is SGDLS and CDR2 YYNGEE. CDR3 length: 13 amino acids. J lost 7 bases, V lost 1 base, and 5 bases had no gene match. Here the CDR3 reads CASSVSGTAEQYF. DNA for the CDR3: TGTGCCAGCAGCGTAAGTGGGACAGCGGAGCAGTACTTC.

The CDR3 protein is CASSWGGEGQPQHF. The CDR3 DNA reads as TGTGCCAGCAGTTGGGGGGGCGAGGGCCAGCCCCAGCATTTT. The V gene is TRBV27, the J gene TRBJ1-5; possible D gene TRBD1, 6 bases. Trimming removed 4 bases at V and 7 bases at J, with 14 bases between. This CDR3 region has 14 residues. Germline CDR1 MNHEY, CDR2 SMNVEV (reference sequence).

This clone was found once. The V gene is TRBV15, the J gene TRBJ1-3; possibly TRBD1 for D (5 bases). The CDR3 totals 18 residues. The germline V gene encodes CDR1 LNHNV and CDR2 YYDKDF (reference sequence). Trimming took 0 bases from V and 3 from J, leaving 18 bases between them. The CDR3 loop reads CATSRDSPLRGGGNTIYF. The CDR3 nucleotides read TGTGCCACCAGCAGAGATAGTCCCCTTAGGGGAGGTGGAAACACCATATATTTT.

The chain combines TRBV27 with TRBJ1-1; 8 bases align to TRBD1. CDR3 length: 15 residues. The junction had 4 bases not matched to a gene; V was cut back by 4 bases and J by 0 bases. Germline values: CDR1 MNHEY, CDR2 SMNVEV (reference sequence). CDR3 nucleotides: TGTGCCAGCAGTTCCTGGACAGGGATGAACACTGAAGCTTTCTTT. It is translated as CASSSWTGMNTEAFF.

This clone was seen once. The DNA for the CDR3 is TGCGCCAGCAGCTCTTCTGACAGCTATGGCTACACCTTC. Translated, it gives CASSSSDSYGYTF. The gene calls are TRBV5-1 and TRBJ1-2; D may be TRBD1 (5 bases). The V end was cut by 3 bases, the J end by 4 bases, with 10 bases between. Germline CDR1 reads SGHRS; CDR2 reads YFSETQ. CDR3 length equals 13 residues.

This rearrangement joins TRBV27 to TRBJ2-7, with D possibly being TRBD2 (6 bases). Germline CDR1 reads MNHEY; CDR2 reads SMNVEV (reference sequence). The germline V and J ends were trimmed by 10 bases and 2 bases, with 15 bases remaining between them. The CDR3 is 13 residues long. CDR3 DNA sequence: TGTGCCACCTCCGGGCGGGGACCCTACGAGCAGTACTTC. This encodes CATSGRGPYEQYF.

V gene TRBV5-6 combines with J gene TRBJ1-6; perhaps TRBD1 as D (5 bases). CDR1 and CDR2 from the germline V gene are SGHDT and YYEEEE. The V end lost 4 bases, the J end lost 7 bases, and 12 bases lay between the germline ends. The CDR3 has 14 residues. The CDR3 region is CASSQGHHNSPLHF. CDR3 in DNA: TGTGCCAGCAGCCAAGGACATCACAATTCACCCCTCCACTTT. Full variable domain (missing parts from reference TRBV5-6 and TRBJ1-6): DAGVTQSPTHLIKTRGQQVTLRCSPKSGHDTVSWYQQALGQGPQFIFQYYEEEERQRGNFPDRFSGHQFPNYSSELNVNALLLGDSALYLCASSQGHHNSPLHFGNGTRLTVT.

The chain's CDR3 is CASSHPGQGSHEQYF. Here the CDR3 DNA reads TGCGCCAGCAGCCACCCTGGACAGGGGTCCCACGAGCAGTACTTC. This sequence joins TRBV4-3 and TRBJ2-7; 9 nucleotides align to TRBD1. Germline V gene lookup returns CDR1 LGHNA and CDR2 YSLEER. V dropped 3 bases and J dropped 5; count of bases not matched to a gene: 8. This CDR3 contains 15 residues.

This chain uses TRBV27 with TRBJ2-7, with 7 bases identical to TRBD1. There are 14 residues in the CDR3. Germline CDR1 and CDR2: MNHEY and SMNVEV (reference sequence). J lost 0 bases, V lost 5 bases, and 4 bases had no gene match. The CDR3 protein is CASSPWDSSYEQYF. The CDR3, as DNA: TGTGCCAGCAGTCCCTGGGACAGCTCCTACGAGCAGTACTTC.

V and J are TRBV28 and TRBJ2-1; the D gene is possibly TRBD1 (5 bases). Trimming took 1 base from V and 9 from J, leaving 13 bases between them. CDR1 MDHEN and CDR2 SYDVKM come from the germline V gene. The CDR3 totals 14 residues. CDR3 region: CASSLLSRQLEQFF. The DNA for the CDR3 is TGTGCCAGCAGTTTATTATCCAGACAGCTTGAGCAGTTCTTC.

This chain links TRBV29-1 with TRBJ2-3, with a possible D match to TRBD1 (6 bases). The CDR3 length is 14 residues. Per germline, CDR1 SQVTM and CDR2 ANQGSEA. The V and J ends lost 4 bases and 4 bases respectively, with 15 bases between them. CDR3 amino acids: CSVGRGGRADTQYF. DNA of the CDR3: TGCAGCGTTGGACGTGGGGGCCGCGCAGATACGCAGTATTTT.

The chain couples TRBV10-1 to TRBJ1-4; 7 positions agree with TRBD1. Germline V gene sequence: CDR1 WNHNN, CDR2 SYGVQD (reference sequence). CDR3 size: 14 residues. The trim removed 5 bases at V and 8 bases at J, leaving 8 bases unmatched. Written as DNA, the CDR3 is TGCGCCAGCAGTCCAGAGGGGGCAGGGGAAAAACTGTTTTTT. Residues: CASSPEGAGEKLFF.

This clone was recorded only once. The V call is TRBV7-9, the J call TRBJ1-5, with a tentative D call TRBD1 (6 bases). This CDR3 has 14 amino acids. V was cut by 8 bases and J by 2 bases, with 13 bases left in between. Germline loops: CDR1 SEHNR, CDR2 FQNEAQ (reference sequence). The CDR3 DNA reads as TGTGCCAGCTCCAAGGGGGGGGGCAATCAGCCCCAGCATTTT. It yields the protein CASSKGGGNQPQHF.

The chain employs TRBV19 and TRBJ2-5; TRBD1 is a possible D gene (6 bases). V shed 5 bases and J shed 0 bases, with 10 bases lying between them. The germline V gene has CDR1 LNHDA and CDR2 SQIVND (reference sequence). CDR3 length: 14 amino acids. The CDR3 sequence: CASSPQGYQETQYF. The CDR3 bases are TGTGCCAGTAGTCCTCAGGGGTACCAAGAGACCCAGTACTTC.

This chain connects TRBV27 to TRBJ2-1, with 8 bases matching TRBD1. The CDR3 is made up of 14 amino acids. V was clipped by 1 base and J by 9 bases; unmatched bases: 5. The germline V gene has CDR1 MNHEY and CDR2 SMNVEV (reference sequence). CDR3 residues: CASSLLQGAGEQFF. The CDR3, as DNA: TGTGCCAGCAGTTTATTGCAGGGGGCGGGTGAGCAGTTCTTC.

The DNA for the CDR3 is TGTGCCAGTAGTATGCCGGGGATCGCCTACGAGCAGTACTTC. Its translation: CASSMPGIAYEQYF. The rearrangement links TRBV19 to TRBJ2-7; TRBD2 might be the D (5 bases). CDR3 length: 14 residues. V lost 3 bases to trimming and J lost 2 bases, with 11 bases between them. The germline CDR1 and CDR2 sequences are LNHDA and SQIVND (reference sequence).

The J gene is TRBJ2-5, the V gene TRBV7-2; 9 bases line up with TRBD2. This CDR3 spans 13 amino acids. Trimming removed 6 bases from V and 5 bases from J; junction bases left unmatched: 4. Germline lookup yields CDR1 SGHTA and CDR2 FQGNSA. CDR3 amino acids: CASRERGEETQYF. DNA of the CDR3: TGTGCCAGCAGGGAGCGGGGGGAGGAGACCCAGTACTTC. Filled out from reference TRBV7-2 and TRBJ2-5, the complete variable domain reads GAGVSQSPSNKVTEKGKDVELRCDPISGHTALYWYRQSLGQGLEFLIYFQGNSAPDKSGLPSDRFSAERTGGSVSTLTIQRTQQEDSAVYLCASRERGEETQYFGPGTRLLVL.

V is TRBV5-5 and J is TRBJ1-2; unclear D gene. The CDR3 has 13 residues. Germline V gives CDR1 SGHKS, CDR2 YYEKEE (reference sequence). Trimming took off 2 bases at V and 6 bases at J, with 11 bases between the two ends. CDR3 amino acids: CASSFTSSDGYTF. CDR3 DNA sequence: TGTGCCAGCAGCTTTACGTCCTCGGATGGCTACACCTTC.

The V and J genes are TRBV27 and TRBJ2-3; 10 bases match TRBD2. CDR1 is MNHEY and CDR2 is SMNVEV in the germline V gene (reference sequence). V was pared by 6 bases and J by 6 bases, with 9 bases of the junction left unmatched. The CDR3 has 15 residues. CDR3 nucleotides: TGTGCCAGCAGCCCCATACTAGCGGGGACGGATACGCAGTATTTT. Translating it yields CASSPILAGTDTQYF.